These 8 T cell receptor beta chains share one sample of origin, sequenced in a study of T cell responses to AZD1222 COVID-19 vaccine. Produced via immunoSEQ multiplex PCR; TCRdb's table is partial and in-frame only. The data show about 120,000 clones, around 92% seen once. Here the sequenced sample was peripheral blood, taken on day 0 of AZD1222 vaccination. All receptors come from an adult in good health.

The rearrangement links TRBV28 to TRBJ1-2, with a possible D match to TRBD1 (5 bases). V lost 2 bases, J lost 7 bases, and 14 bases lay in between. Germline V lookup: CDR1 MDHEN, CDR2 SYDVKM. The CDR3 extends over 14 amino acids. The CDR3 DNA follows: TGTGCCAGCAGTTTAAGTGGGGGGATGGTTGGCTACACCTTC. Protein product: CASSLSGGMVGYTF.

The DNA for the CDR3 is TGCGCCAGCAGCCAGGACTTGGTGTCCTATGGCTACACCTTC. It specifies CASSQDLVSYGYTF. The V gene is TRBV4-1, the J gene TRBJ1-2; no firm D call. The CDR3 totals 14 residues. Germline V lookup: CDR1 MGHRA, CDR2 YSYEKL. Trimming shortened V by 3 bases and J by 4 bases, and 12 bases separated the two germline ends.

The chain couples TRBV19 to TRBJ1-5, with 7 bases lining up with TRBD1. V lost 4 bases to trimming and J lost 3 bases; unmatched junction nucleotides: 9. The CDR3 is 16 residues long. The germline gives CDR1 LNHDA, CDR2 SQIVND (reference sequence). The CDR3 nucleotides read TGTGCCAGTAGTACAGCCGGGACAGTCAACAATCAGCCCCAGCATTTT. Amino acids: CASSTAGTVNNQPQHF.

The chain carries TRBV29-1 and TRBJ2-1, with 10 bases identical to TRBD1. Germline trimming cut 1 base from V and 10 bases from J; bases unmatched to any gene: 4. The germline V gene encodes CDR1 SQVTM and CDR2 ANQGSEA. This CDR3 has 13 residues. The CDR3 DNA sequence: TGCAGCGTTGAAGGGGACAGGGGAGAAGAGCAGTTCTTC. It translates to CSVEGDRGEEQFF.

The V and J genes are TRBV6-2 or TRBV6-3 and TRBJ1-5; TRBD1 might be the D (5 bases). V was cut by 6 bases and J by 6 bases, with 12 bases left in between. This CDR3 has 13 residues. CDR1 is MNHEY, CDR2 SVGEGT, per germline. CDR3 protein: CASSHGGFQPQHF. For the CDR3, the DNA is TGTGCCAGCAGCCACGGGGGGTTTCAGCCCCAGCATTTT.

J is TRBJ1-1 and V is TRBV5-5; possibly TRBD1 for D (5 bases). V lost 1 base and J lost 2, with 9 bases in between. Germline CDR1 and CDR2: SGHKS and YYEKEE (reference sequence). This CDR3 contains 14 residues. For the CDR3, the DNA is TGTGCCAGCAGCTTGTACGGGGCAAACACTGAAGCTTTCTTT. Translating gives CASSLYGANTEAFF.

The chain is built from TRBV30 and TRBJ2-1; a weak D match, TRBD2 (5 bases). Trimming shortened V by 1 base and J by 9 bases, and 13 bases separated the two germline ends. The CDR3 is made up of 13 amino acids. Germline CDR1 and CDR2: GTSNPN and SVGIG (reference sequence). Written as DNA, the CDR3 is TGTGCCTGGAGTGGAACAACTCGGGGTGAGCAGTTCTTC. Residues: CAWSGTTRGEQFF.

This rearrangement joins TRBV6-5 to TRBJ1-1, with D unresolved. Germline CDR1 MNHEY, CDR2 SVGAGI. There are 16 residues in the CDR3. V dropped 2 bases and J dropped 0 bases, with 13 bases sitting between them. In DNA form, the CDR3 reads TGTGCCAGCAGTTACGGGCAGGCACGTATGAACACTGAAGCTTTCTTT. Its translation is CASSYGQARMNTEAFF.